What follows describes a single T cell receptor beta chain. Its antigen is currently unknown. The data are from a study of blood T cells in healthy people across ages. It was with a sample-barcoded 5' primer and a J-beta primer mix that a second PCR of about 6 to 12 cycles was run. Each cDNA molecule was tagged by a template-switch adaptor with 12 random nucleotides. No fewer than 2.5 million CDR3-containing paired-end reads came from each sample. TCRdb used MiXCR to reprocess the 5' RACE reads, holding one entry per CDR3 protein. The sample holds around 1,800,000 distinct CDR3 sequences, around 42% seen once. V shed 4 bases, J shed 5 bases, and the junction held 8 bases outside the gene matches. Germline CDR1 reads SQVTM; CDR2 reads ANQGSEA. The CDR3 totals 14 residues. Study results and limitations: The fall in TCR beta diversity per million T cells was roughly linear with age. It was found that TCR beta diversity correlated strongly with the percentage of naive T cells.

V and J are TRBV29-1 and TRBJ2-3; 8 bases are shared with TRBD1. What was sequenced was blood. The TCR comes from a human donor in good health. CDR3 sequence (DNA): TGCAGCGTTGGGCCGACAGGGGCGCGAGATACGCAGTATTTT. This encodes CSVGPTGARDTQYF.